This T cell receptor beta chain emerged from a study of OX40 agonist ivuxolimab in advanced cancers. Study-wide context: Patients' therapy was ivuxolimab, an antibody that acts as an agonist of OX40 (CD134). In three patients, partial responses were observed, one with hepatocellular carcinoma and two with cutaneous melanoma. Whole-study findings and limits: Among the lowest levels of clonal expansion were found in partial responders at 0.1-3.0 mg/kg. CD8+ T cells (on average) carried more expanded clones than CD4+ T cells.

This CDR3 region has 16 residues. The germline gives CDR1 MDHEN, CDR2 SYDVKM. V lost 5 bases to trimming and J lost 4 bases, with 19 bases between them. Remarks on this clone: The antigen remains unidentified.

The table came from immunoSEQ multiplex PCR; TCRdb's copy has only in-frame clones and leaves some out. The repertoire has under 65,000 clones, less than 95% of them found once; the top ten carry roughly 0.45%. V is TRBV28 and J is TRBJ2-3; TRBD1 might be the D (6 bases). The receptor's source is an adult with an advanced solid tumor such as melanoma, head and neck, liver or kidney cancer. The source material was CD4+ or CD8+ T cells sorted from blood, sampled in a trial of the OX40 agonist ivuxolimab. The CDR3 loop reads CASSTAGGGEADTQYF. CDR3 sequence (DNA): TGTGCCAGCAGTACCGCGGGTGGGGGCGAGGCAGATACGCAGTATTTT. Filled out from reference TRBV28 and TRBJ2-3, the complete variable domain reads DVKVTQSSRYLVKRTGEKVFLECVQDMDHENMFWYRQDPGLGLRLIYFSYDVKMKEKGDIPEGYSVSREKKERFSLILESASTNQTSMYLCASSTAGGGEADTQYFGPGTRLTVL.